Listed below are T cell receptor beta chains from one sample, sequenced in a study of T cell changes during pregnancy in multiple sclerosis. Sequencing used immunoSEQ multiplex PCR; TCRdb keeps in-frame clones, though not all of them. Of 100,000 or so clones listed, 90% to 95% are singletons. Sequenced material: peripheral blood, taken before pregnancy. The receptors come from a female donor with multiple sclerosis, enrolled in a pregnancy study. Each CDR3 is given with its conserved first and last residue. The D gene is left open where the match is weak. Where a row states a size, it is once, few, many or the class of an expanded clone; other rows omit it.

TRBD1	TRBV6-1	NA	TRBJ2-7	TGTGCCAGCAGTGAAGCTCTCGGGACAGTAGCTTACGAGCAGTACTTC	CASSEALGTVAYEQYF
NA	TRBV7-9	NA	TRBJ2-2	TGTGCCAGCAGCTCTGGGGCTAGTGATTACACCGGGGAGCTGTTTTTT	CASSSGASDYTGELFF
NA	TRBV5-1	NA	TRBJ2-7	TGCGCCAGCAGCTTGACGCCTACAGGAGCCTACGAGCAGTACTTC	CASSLTPTGAYEQYF
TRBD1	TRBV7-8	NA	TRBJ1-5	TGTGCCAGCAGCTTAGGGACAGGGGGCGCGTCGGGCCAGCCCCAGCATTTT	CASSLGTGGASGQPQHF
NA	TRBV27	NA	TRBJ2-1	TGTGCCAGCAGTTTGGGACACCCCGGACTCGTCTTCAATGAGCAGTTCTTC	CASSLGHPGLVFNEQFF
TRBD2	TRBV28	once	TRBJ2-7	TGTGCCAGCAGAGTGCCTGGGGAGGGGCTCGAGCAGTACTTC	CASRVPGEGLEQYF
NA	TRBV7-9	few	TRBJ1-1	TGTGCCAGCAGCCTGCGAGGCTCTGAAGCTTTCTTT	CASSLRGSEAFF
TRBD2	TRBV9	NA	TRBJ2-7	TGTGCCAGCAGCGGATCCGGGACTAGCGGGAGGGCTATAACCGAGCAGTACTTC	CASSGSGTSGRAITEQYF
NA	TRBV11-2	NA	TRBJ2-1	TGTGCCAGCAGCGAGCGGAGCGGAAGTCGGCAGTTCTTC	CASSERSGSRQFF
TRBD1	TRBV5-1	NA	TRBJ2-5	TGCGCCAGCAGCCCATTTGACAGGGAAGAGACCCAGTACTTC	CASSPFDREETQYF
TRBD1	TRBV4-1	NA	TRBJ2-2	TGCGCCAGCAGCCGCCAATCCAGGGGGCTGAACACCGGGGAGCTGTTTTTT	CASSRQSRGLNTGELFF
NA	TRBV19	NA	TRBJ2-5	TGTGCCAGTAGTATCGGAGGGCTGGAGACCCAGTACTTC	CASSIGGLETQYF
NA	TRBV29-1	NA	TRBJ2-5	TGCAGCGCGGCCGGGTCAGAGACCCAGTACTTC	CSAAGSETQYF
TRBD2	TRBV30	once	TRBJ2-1	TGTGCCTGGCAGGGACTAGCGTCTCATGAGCAGTTCTTC	CAWQGLASHEQFF
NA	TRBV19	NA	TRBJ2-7	TGTGCCAGTAGGAAAGGGGCCTCCTCCTACGAGCAGTACTTC	CASRKGASSYEQYF
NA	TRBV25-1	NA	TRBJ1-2	TGTGCCAGCAGTGATCTAGGCCGGAATGGCTACACCTTC	CASSDLGRNGYTF
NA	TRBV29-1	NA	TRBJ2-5	TGCAGCGTCTTTCAAGAGACCCAGTACTTC	CSVFQETQYF
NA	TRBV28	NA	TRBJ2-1	TGTGCCAGCAGGCTGGGGAGTGAGCAGTTCTTC	CASRLGSEQFF
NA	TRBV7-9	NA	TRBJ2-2	TGTGCCAGCAGCGAGACAGTCACCGGGGAGCTGTTTTTT	CASSETVTGELFF
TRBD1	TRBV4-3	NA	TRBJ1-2	TGCGCCAGCAGCCAGACGACAGGGAATCATGGCTACACCTTC	CASSQTTGNHGYTF
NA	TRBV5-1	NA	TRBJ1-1	TGCGCCAGCAGCCCGGGACTCCAAAACACTGAAGCTTTCTTT	CASSPGLQNTEAFF
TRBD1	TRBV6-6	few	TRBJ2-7	TGTGCCAGCAGGTCTGACAGGGGGCCGTACGAGCAGTACTTC	CASRSDRGPYEQYF
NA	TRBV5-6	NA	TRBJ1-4	TGTGCCAGCAGCCGGACTTCTGCCCGGTCAGGAGAAAAACTGTTTTTT	CASSRTSARSGEKLFF
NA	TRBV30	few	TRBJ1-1	TGTGCCTGGAGTGTACGGGGGAACACTGAAGCTTTCTTT	CAWSVRGNTEAFF
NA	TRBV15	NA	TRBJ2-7	TGTGCCACCAGCAGAGGGGGACTCCGAGGGAGCGAGCAGTACTTC	CATSRGGLRGSEQYF
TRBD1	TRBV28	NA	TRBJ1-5	TGTGCCAGCAGTTTAGTTGGGTCGACAGGGAGTCAGCCCCAGCATTTT	CASSLVGSTGSQPQHF
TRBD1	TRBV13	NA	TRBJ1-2	TGTGCCAGCAGCGTACTGACAGGGTCCTATGGCTACACCTTC	CASSVLTGSYGYTF
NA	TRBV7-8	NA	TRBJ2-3	TGTGCCAGCAGCTTAAAGGGCATGCGGGCTATTCGCACAGATACGCAGTATTTT	CASSLKGMRAIRTDTQYF
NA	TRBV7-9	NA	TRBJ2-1	TGTGCCAGCAGCCCAGGAGGGCCAAGAAATGAGCAGTTCTTC	CASSPGGPRNEQFF
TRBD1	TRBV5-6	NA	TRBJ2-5	TGTGCCAGCAGCTTGAAGGTACAGGGGCATGAGACCCAGTACTTC	CASSLKVQGHETQYF
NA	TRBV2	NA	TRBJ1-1	TGTGCCAGCGGTACAGGGATGCTGACTGAAGCTTTCTTT	CASGTGMLTEAFF
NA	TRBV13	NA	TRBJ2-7	TGTGCCAGCAGCCCCACCCCCGACATAGTTGACTACGAGCAGTACTTC	CASSPTPDIVDYEQYF
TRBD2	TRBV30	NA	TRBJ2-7	TGTGCCTGGAGAAGAGGACCTATAGCGGGAGGGCCCTACGAGCAGTACTTC	CAWRRGPIAGGPYEQYF
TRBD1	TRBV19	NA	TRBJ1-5	TGTGCCAGTAGATATTTCGGGACAGGGTATGATCAGCCCCAGCATTTT	CASRYFGTGYDQPQHF
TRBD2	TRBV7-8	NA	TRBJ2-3	TGTGCCAGCAGCTTACGGAGGGAGGGTGGAGATACGCAGTATTTT	CASSLRREGGDTQYF
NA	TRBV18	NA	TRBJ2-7	TGTGCCAGCTCACCAGCGTCGTACGAGCAGTACTTC	CASSPASYEQYF
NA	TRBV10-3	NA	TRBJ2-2	TGTGCCATCAGTGAGGGGTGGCAGGGGTCTACCGGGGAGCTGTTTTTT	CAISEGWQGSTGELFF
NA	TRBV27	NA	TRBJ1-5	TGTGCCAGCAGTTTATGGGGAGGGAAGAGCAATCAGCCCCAGCATTTT	CASSLWGGKSNQPQHF
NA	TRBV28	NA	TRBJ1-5	TGTGCCAGCACCCACCACCAGGGAAATAGCAATCAGCCCCAGCATTTT	CASTHHQGNSNQPQHF
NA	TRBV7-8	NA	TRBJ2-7	TGTGCCAGCAGCCCGACTCCTCTAACCTACGAGCAGTACTTC	CASSPTPLTYEQYF
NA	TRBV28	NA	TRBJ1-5	TGTGCCAGCAGTTTAACGCGGGGCAATCAGCCCCAGCATTTT	CASSLTRGNQPQHF
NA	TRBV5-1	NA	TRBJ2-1	TGCGCCAGCAGCTTGGCTAGCAAACACAATGAGCAGTTCTTC	CASSLASKHNEQFF
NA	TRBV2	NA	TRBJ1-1	TGTGCCAGCAGTTACACAGCGGCTGAAGCTTTCTTT	CASSYTAAEAFF
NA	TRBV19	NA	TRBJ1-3	TGTGCCAGTATAAAATACTCTGGAAACACCATATATTTT	CASIKYSGNTIYF
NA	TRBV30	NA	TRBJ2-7	TGTGCCTCTCTGACAGCGTCCTACGAGCAGTACTTC	CASLTASYEQYF
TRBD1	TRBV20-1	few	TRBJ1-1	TGCAGTGCCATACAAGCCGGGACAGGGCTCTTT	CSAIQAGTGLF
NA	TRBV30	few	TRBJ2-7	TGTGCCTGGAGTGTAGGGGGACGCGCCTACGAGCAGTACTTC	CAWSVGGRAYEQYF
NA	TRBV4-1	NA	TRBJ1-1	TGCGCCAGCAGCCAAGAAGCTTCTGGAGTGAACACTGAAGCTTTCTTT	CASSQEASGVNTEAFF
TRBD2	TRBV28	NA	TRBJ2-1	TGTGCCAGCACCTCGAAGCGCGGGACTAGAGGGGTCCATGGTGAGCAGTTCTTC	CASTSKRGTRGVHGEQFF
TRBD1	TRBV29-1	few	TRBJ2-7	TGCAGCGCTGTGACAGGGCGTGACGAGCAGTACTTC	CSAVTGRDEQYF
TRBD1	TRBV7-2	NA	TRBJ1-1	TGTGCCAGCAGCTCGACAGGGTACACTGAAGCTTTCTTT	CASSSTGYTEAFF
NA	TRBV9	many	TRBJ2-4	TGTGCCAGCAGCCCTGGGGGGAACATTCAGTACTTC	CASSPGGNIQYF
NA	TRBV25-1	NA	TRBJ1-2	TGTGCCAGCACCGGGGGGAGCGCCTATGGCTACACCTTC	CASTGGSAYGYTF
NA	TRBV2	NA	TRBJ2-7	TGTGCCAGCAGTGAAGCCGCTTTCTGGGGGGGCCGTGACGAGCAGTACTTC	CASSEAAFWGGRDEQYF
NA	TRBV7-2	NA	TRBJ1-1	TGTGCCAGCAGCCCTATGACCCGGGGCACTGAAGCTTTCTTT	CASSPMTRGTEAFF